The 31 T cell receptor beta chains listed next were all sequenced from one sample in a study of blood T cells in healthy people across ages. A second about 6 to 11 cycle PCR used barcoded and J-beta primers. TCRdb re-analysed the 5' RACE reads in MiXCR, keeping a single row per CDR3 protein. The repertoire holds some 800,000 distinct CDR3 sequences, with 20% to 30% as singletons. The same data also went into a second study, on T cells of mothers and their children.

What was sequenced was blood. These receptors were collected from a boy aged 5-17 years in good health.

The V and J genes are TRBV18 and TRBJ2-5; weak D call: TRBD1 (6 bases). The CDR3 totals 15 residues. The V end was cut by 6 bases, the J end by 4 bases, with 18 bases between. Per the germline V gene, CDR1 is KGHSH and CDR2 is LQKENI. CDR3 sequence: CASSLTQTGAETQYF. DNA for the CDR3: TGTGCCAGCTCCCTGACTCAGACAGGCGCAGAGACCCAGTACTTC.

The chain combines TRBV9 with TRBJ2-6, with a tentative D call TRBD1 (6 bases). V lost 0 bases, J lost 4 bases, and 17 bases lay in between. Germline CDR1 reads SGDLS; CDR2 reads YYNGEE. This CDR3 is 18 amino acids long. The chain's CDR3 is CASSVGVAGAAGANVLTF. The CDR3 nucleotides read TGTGCCAGCAGCGTAGGGGTCGCAGGGGCAGCCGGGGCCAACGTCCTGACTTTC.

This clonotype has just a few counts. The chain couples TRBV20-1 to TRBJ2-2; 9 nucleotides agree with TRBD2. V lost 2 bases and J lost 5; bases outside the gene matches: 3. The germline CDR1 and CDR2 sequences are DFQATT and SNEGSKA (reference sequence). This CDR3 comprises 14 residues. The CDR3: CSARTAGGTGELFF. In nucleotides, the CDR3 is TGCAGTGCTAGAACGGCGGGGGGGACCGGGGAGCTGTTTTTT.

The chain recombines TRBV29-1 with TRBJ2-1; 12 nucleotides match TRBD2. The length of the CDR3 is 13 residues. The germline CDR1 and CDR2 sequences are SQVTM and ANQGSEA. V was clipped by 7 bases and J by 9 bases; unmatched bases: 7. The CDR3 DNA reads TGCAGCGCCGGACTAGCGGGGTCTGGTGAGCAGTTCTTC. Its translation: CSAGLAGSGEQFF.

The chain has TRBV7-9 and TRBJ1-3; D is ambiguous. This CDR3 comprises 16 residues. Trimming removed 5 bases from V and 2 bases from J, with 16 bases in between. The germline CDR1 and CDR2 sequences are SEHNR and FQNEAQ (reference sequence). The CDR3 DNA reads as TGTGCCAGCAGCCGCGGCGTGGCAGAGCCTGGAAACACCATATATTTT. Amino acids: CASSRGVAEPGNTIYF.

This clonotype was seen only a few times. V is TRBV6-5 and J is TRBJ1-2; 7 nucleotides line up with TRBD1. CDR3 length: 13 residues. V lost 6 bases to trimming and J lost 10 bases; unmatched junction nucleotides: 11. The germline V gene has CDR1 MNHEY and CDR2 SVGAGI. This CDR3 is CASSQNTGVLYTF. The CDR3 region has the DNA TGTGCCAGCAGCCAAAATACAGGGGTCCTCTACACCTTC.

The chain links TRBV24-1 to TRBJ2-1; D is possibly TRBD2 (6 bases). CDR3 length: 14 residues. The germline V gene has CDR1 KGHDR and CDR2 SFDVKD. V was cut by 6 bases and J by 0 bases, with 8 bases left in between. CDR3 protein: CATSRGNSYNEQFF. CDR3 nucleotides: TGTGCCACCAGTCGCGGGAACTCCTACAATGAGCAGTTCTTC.

DNA of the CDR3: TGTGCCAGCAGTGAACAGGGCTCCTACTATGGCTACACCTTC. It specifies CASSEQGSYYGYTF. The V and J genes are TRBV6-1 and TRBJ1-2; possibly TRBD1 for D (5 bases). This CDR3 has 14 residues. Per the germline V gene, CDR1 is MNHNS and CDR2 is SASEGT. The V end lost 2 bases, the J end lost 3 bases, and 10 bases lay between the germline ends.

The CDR3 here is CASSPGLADLYEQYF. CDR3 in DNA: TGTGCCAGCAGCCCGGGACTAGCGGACCTTTACGAGCAGTACTTC. This chain uses TRBV11-2 with TRBJ2-5, with 11 nucleotides matching TRBD2. The DNA end lines up better with TRBJ2-7; the J call may be wrong. The CDR3 sequence is 15 residues long. The germline V gene encodes CDR1 SGHAT and CDR2 FQNNGV.

The CDR3 DNA is TGTGCCAGCAGCGGGGGGACAGGGAGAAACGGGGAGACCCAGTACTTC. This encodes CASSGGTGRNGETQYF. The V and J genes are TRBV5-4 and TRBJ2-5; 9 bases match TRBD1. The CDR3 contains 16 residues. The germline V gene encodes CDR1 SGHNT and CDR2 YYREEE (reference sequence). V lost 4 bases and J lost 5; bases outside the gene matches: 12. The full variable domain, rest sourced from reference TRBV5-4 and TRBJ2-5, is ETGVTQSPTHLIKTRGQQVTLRCSSQSGHNTVSWYQQALGQGPQFIFQYYREEENGRGNFPPRFSGLQFPNYSSELNVNALELDDSALYLCASSGGTGRNGETQYFGPGTRLLVL.

This chain joins TRBV9 and TRBJ2-3; D uncertain. Deletions cut 4 bases from V and 0 bases from J, with 15 bases between. This CDR3 is 16 amino acids long. CDR1 SGDLS and CDR2 YYNGEE come from the germline V gene. In DNA, the CDR3 is TGTGCCAGCAGCCCCCTAGAAGCCCCTAGCACAGATACGCAGTATTTT. Translating it yields CASSPLEAPSTDTQYF.

The genes are TRBV28 and TRBJ1-2; D gene ambiguous. This CDR3 region has 14 residues. Germline values: CDR1 MDHEN, CDR2 SYDVKM. V lost 4 bases and J 0 bases, leaving 9 bases between the germline ends. The CDR3 region has the DNA TGTGCCAGCAGTTCCTATACAGCTAACTATGGCTACACCTTC. Its protein is CASSSYTANYGYTF.

This sequence joins TRBV4-2 and TRBJ1-2, with D maybe TRBD1 (6 bases). V dropped 1 base and J dropped 8 bases, with 14 bases sitting between them. Germline CDR1 and CDR2: LGHNA and YNFKEQ. The CDR3 is 14 residues long. The CDR3 coding sequence is TGTGCCAGCAGCCAAGGCAGGGGTGAAGACGGCTACACCTTC. It specifies CASSQGRGEDGYTF.

The chain links TRBV7-8 to TRBJ2-2; 8 nucleotides line up with TRBD1. CDR3 size: 15 residues. Germline V gives CDR1 SGHVS, CDR2 FQNEAQ. V gave up 2 bases and J gave up 5 bases; unmatched junction bases: 4. CDR3 loop: CASSLRQGKTGELFF. The CDR3 DNA reads TGTGCCAGCAGCTTAAGACAGGGGAAGACCGGGGAGCTGTTTTTT.

The chain combines TRBV6-6 with TRBJ1-2; 7 bases map to TRBD1. J was trimmed by 4 bases and V by 6 bases; bases with no gene match: 8. The CDR3 has 14 amino acids. CDR1 is MNHNY, CDR2 SVGAGI, per germline (reference sequence). The CDR3 region has the DNA TGTGCCAGCAGGGGGGACAGTGTAGGCTATGGCTACACCTTC. It encodes CASRGDSVGYGYTF.

The chain links TRBV2 to TRBJ1-5; no clear D gene. The germline V gene encodes CDR1 SNHLY and CDR2 FYNNEI. The CDR3 length is 15 residues. The ends were cut back, 6 bases at V and 0 bases at J, with 12 bases in the middle. For the CDR3, the DNA is TGTGCCAGCAGCGACACGGGTTATAGCAATCAGCCCCAGCATTTT. Protein sequence: CASSDTGYSNQPQHF.

V gene TRBV3-1 combines with J gene TRBJ2-5; unclear D gene. The length of the CDR3 is 11 residues. Germline CDR1 reads LGHDT; CDR2 reads YNNKEL (reference sequence). V lost 2 bases, J lost 5 bases, and 3 bases lay in between. CDR3 in DNA: TGTGCCAGCAGCCAAATGGAGACCCAGTACTTC. Encoded protein: CASSQMETQYF.

The chain joins TRBV5-5 to TRBJ2-4, with D uncertain. V lost 0 bases and J 2 bases, leaving 9 bases between the germline ends. Germline-derived CDR1 and CDR2 are SGHKS and YYEKEE (reference sequence). This CDR3 is built from 15 residues. As DNA, the CDR3 is TGTGCCAGCAGCTTGGGTAGCCTGACCAAAAACATTCAGTACTTC. It encodes CASSLGSLTKNIQYF.

V usage is TRBV29-1 and J usage is TRBJ2-7, with 10 bases aligning to TRBD1. The CDR3 runs to 16 residues. Looked up from germline, CDR1 is SQVTM and CDR2 is ANQGSEA. Trimming cost V 7 bases and J 3 bases; bases outside gene matches: 15. The CDR3 reads CSARVRGQGLLYEQYF. CDR3 DNA: TGCAGCGCCCGGGTGAGGGGACAGGGGTTACTCTACGAGCAGTACTTC.

V and J are TRBV29-1 and TRBJ2-7; D gene unclear. Between the trimmed V and J ends, which lost 4 bases and 2 bases, there was a span of 12 bases. Germline V gene lookup returns CDR1 SQVTM and CDR2 ANQGSEA. The CDR3 spans 13 residues. CDR3 nucleotide sequence: TGCAGCGTTGCTCAGGCCGTAACCTACGAGCAGTACTTC. Translation gives CSVAQAVTYEQYF.

This clonotype was counted only a few times. The chain carries TRBV4-3 and TRBJ1-2; 8 bases line up with TRBD1. The V gene end was trimmed by 4 bases and the J gene end by 6 bases; junction bases not matched to a gene: 7. The CDR3 spans 14 residues. From germline, CDR1 is LGHNA and CDR2 YSLEER. The DNA of the CDR3 is TGCGCCAGCAGCCTCATGGACAGGGTCGATGGCTACACCTTC. This codes for CASSLMDRVDGYTF.

The chain combines TRBV21-1 with TRBJ2-5. TRBV21-1 is marked as a pseudogene. This CDR3 is built from 12 residues. CDR3 in DNA: TGTGCCACCCTTCGCTACCTGGAGACCCAGTACTTC. Protein product: CATLRYLETQYF.

J is TRBJ1-2 and V is TRBV12-3 or TRBV12-4, with D uncertain. This CDR3 comprises 13 residues. Trimming took off 3 bases at V and 8 bases at J, with 13 bases between the two ends. The CDR3 loop is CASSFWGFWGYTF. DNA of the CDR3: TGTGCCAGCAGTTTTTGGGGATTCTGGGGCTACACCTTC.

This chain links TRBV12-3 or TRBV12-4 with TRBJ1-5; D may be TRBD1 (6 bases). The V end was cut by 3 bases, the J end by 7 bases, with 13 bases between. The length of the CDR3 is 14 residues. The CDR3 here is CASSFGQGMQPQHF. The DNA of the CDR3 is TGTGCCAGCAGTTTCGGCCAGGGGATGCAGCCCCAGCATTTT.

V and J are TRBV4-3 and TRBJ2-2; 8 bases agree with TRBD1. The germline gives CDR1 LGHNA, CDR2 YSLEER. The CDR3 totals 16 residues. The V segment lost 3 bases and the J segment 0 bases; nucleotides outside the gene matches: 3. CDR3 region: CASSQQQGANTGELFF. The CDR3 DNA follows: TGCGCCAGCAGCCAGCAACAGGGGGCGAACACCGGGGAGCTGTTTTTT.

This chain uses TRBV4-2 with TRBJ1-1, with a tentative D call TRBD1 (5 bases). Trimming pared 0 bases from V and 6 bases from J, leaving 14 bases between. Germline CDR1 reads LGHNA; CDR2 reads YNFKEQ. This CDR3 comprises 15 residues. CDR3 bases: TGTGCCAGCAGCCAAGATCCGGGACCGGGGGCTGAAGCTTTCTTT. This sequence encodes CASSQDPGPGAEAFF.

This sequence joins TRBV5-5 and TRBJ1-3; D unclear. CDR3 length equals 15 residues. V shed 0 bases and J shed 0 bases, with 7 bases lying between them. Germline V gene data show CDR1 as SGHKS and CDR2 as YYEKEE (reference sequence). CDR3 region: CASSLGRNSGNTIYF. For the CDR3, the DNA is TGTGCCAGCAGCTTGGGACGTAACTCTGGAAACACCATATATTTT. Complete variable domain (other parts from reference TRBV5-5 and TRBJ1-3): DAGVTQSPTHLIKTRGQQVTLRCSPISGHKSVSWYQQVLGQGPQFIFQYYEKEERGRGNFPDRFSARQFPNYSSELNVNALLLGDSALYLCASSLGRNSGNTIYFGEGSWLTVV.

The sample holds a few counts of this clonotype. The rearrangement uses TRBV28 and TRBJ1-1, with 10 bases that match TRBD1. Trimming at V came to 5 bases and at J to 0 bases, leaving 3 bases not matched to a gene. The CDR3 is made up of 15 amino acids. Germline values: CDR1 MDHEN, CDR2 SYDVKM. The CDR3 region is CASSGTGAMNTEAFF. The CDR3 DNA is TGTGCCAGCAGTGGGACAGGGGCAATGAACACTGAAGCTTTCTTT.

The genes are TRBV27 and TRBJ1-1, with D maybe TRBD1 (5 bases). Germline lookup yields CDR1 MNHEY and CDR2 SMNVEV (reference sequence). The CDR3 extends over 18 amino acids. The V and J ends lost 2 bases and 1 base respectively, with 20 bases between them. The CDR3 region has the DNA TGTGCCAGCAGTTTAGTTTGGCAGGGAAAAAGAACGAACACTGAAGCTTTCTTT. Translated: CASSLVWQGKRTNTEAFF.

This clonotype has more than one count but fewer than ten. This sequence joins TRBV12-3 or TRBV12-4 and TRBJ1-5; D is uncertain. This CDR3 is built from 13 residues. Trimming stripped 4 bases from V and 5 bases from J, with 9 bases between. CDR3 sequence reads: CASSSDGYQPQHF. The CDR3 nucleotides read TGTGCCAGCAGTTCGGACGGCTATCAGCCCCAGCATTTT.

This chain links TRBV27 with TRBJ2-1; D ambiguous. Germline CDR1 MNHEY, CDR2 SMNVEV (reference sequence). CDR3 length equals 11 residues. Trimming cost V 8 bases and J 9 bases, with 11 bases left between them. In nucleotides, the CDR3 is TGTGCCAGCGGGCAGTCAGGTGAGCAGTTCTTC. Its translation is CASGQSGEQFF.